This TCR beta chain was sequenced during a study of human T cells and chemical hapten exposure. Trimming removed 5 bases from V and 0 bases from J, with 12 bases in between. Per the germline V gene, CDR1 is SGHVS and CDR2 is FQNEAQ. The CDR3 is 15 residues long. The time point was: pre-sensitization, week 0. Treatment indicated: therapeutic diphenylcyclopropenone sensitization with weekly scalp DPC. The authors extracted total RNA from unfractionated whole blood. TCRdb fed the RACE reads into MiXCR, producing one record per CDR3 protein. The sample lists about 50,000 distinct CDR3 sequences; 9.6% were seen once. The table lists this clonotype with a few counts.

The sequence derives from a woman in her 30s with alopecia areata. Some clones in this sample may be carry-over from other donors' samples. V and J are TRBV7-8 and TRBJ2-3, with D unclear. The sequenced sample was whole blood, obtained in connection with sensitization to the hapten diphenylcyclopropenone (DPC). The CDR3 DNA sequence: TGTGCCAGCAGCGCCTCTGCGCTAAGCACAGATACGCAGTATTTT. Translating gives CASSASALSTDTQYF. The variable domain in full, with the rest retrieved from reference TRBV7-8 and TRBJ2-3, is GAGVSQSPRYKVAKRGQDVALRCDPISGHVSLFWYQQALGQGPEFLTYFQNEAQLDKSGLPSDRFFAERPEGSVSTLKIQRTQQEDSAVYLCASSASALSTDTQYFGPGTRLTVL.